This T cell receptor (beta chain) was recovered during a study of shared clonotypes between healthy human individuals. Trimming took 0 bases from V and 9 from J, leaving 12 bases between them. The CDR3 has 13 amino acids. Germline V gene lookup returns CDR1 SGHTA and CDR2 FQGNSA. All the donors were Caucasian adults who lived in Nashville, Tennessee. Across several immunoSEQ plates, the genomic DNA of each subset was split evenly. Measured with immunoSEQ multiplex PCR; TCRdb has only the in-frame clones, and not every one. The sample lists approximately 1.5 million clones, 95% to 99% occurring once. Specimen: naive CD4+ T cells sorted from blood. Indicated subset: CD45RA+ positively selected. The V gene is TRBV7-2, the J gene TRBJ2-7; D not resolved. The TCR was taken from a man under 40 in good health. The CDR3 coding sequence is TGTGCCAGCAGCTTAGCGGGAAAGGGCGTGCAGTACTTC. As protein: CASSLAGKGVQYF.